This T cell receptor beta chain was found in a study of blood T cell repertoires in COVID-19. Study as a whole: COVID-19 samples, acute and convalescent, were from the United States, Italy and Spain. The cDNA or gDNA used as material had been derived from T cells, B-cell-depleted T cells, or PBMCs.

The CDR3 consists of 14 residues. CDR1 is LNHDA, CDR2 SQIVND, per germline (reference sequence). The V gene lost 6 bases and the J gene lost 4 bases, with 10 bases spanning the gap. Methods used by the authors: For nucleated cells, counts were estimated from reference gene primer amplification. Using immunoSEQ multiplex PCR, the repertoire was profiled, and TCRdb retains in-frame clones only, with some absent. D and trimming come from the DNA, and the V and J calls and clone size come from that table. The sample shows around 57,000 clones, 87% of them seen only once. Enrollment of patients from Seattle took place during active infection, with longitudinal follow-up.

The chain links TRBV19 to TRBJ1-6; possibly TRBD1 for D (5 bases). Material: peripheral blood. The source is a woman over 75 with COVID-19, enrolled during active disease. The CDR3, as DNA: TGTGCCAGTAGCGACAGTCCATATAATTCACCCCTCCACTTT. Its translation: CASSDSPYNSPLHF. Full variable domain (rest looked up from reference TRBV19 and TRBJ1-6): DGGITQSPKYLFRKEGQNVTLSCEQNLNHDAMYWYRQDPGQGLRLIYYSQIVNDFQKGDIAEGYSVSREKKESFPLTVTSAQKNPTAFYLCASSDSPYNSPLHFGNGTRLTVT.